The clone carrying this TCR beta chain was seen only a few times. Trimming took off 3 bases at V and 0 bases at J, with 6 bases between the two ends. The CDR3 contains 14 residues. The germline V gene encodes CDR1 MNHEY and CDR2 SMNVEV (reference sequence). The source of the sample is a study of blood T cell repertoires in COVID-19. As for the study in general: Acute-phase and convalescent COVID-19 samples originated in the United States, Italy and Spain.

Only in-frame clones appear in the TCRdb table, and some are missing; sequencing was by immunoSEQ multiplex PCR. Found here are some 260,000 clones, around nine tenths of them singletons; the top ten hold over 1.3%. The chain joins TRBV27 to TRBJ1-3; no definite D call. The TCR sequence derives from a man at least 80 years old with acute or convalescent COVID-19. Source material: peripheral blood. The CDR3 DNA reads as TGTGCCAGCAGTTTCCCCCTCTCTGGAAACACCATATATTTT. It encodes CASSFPLSGNTIYF.